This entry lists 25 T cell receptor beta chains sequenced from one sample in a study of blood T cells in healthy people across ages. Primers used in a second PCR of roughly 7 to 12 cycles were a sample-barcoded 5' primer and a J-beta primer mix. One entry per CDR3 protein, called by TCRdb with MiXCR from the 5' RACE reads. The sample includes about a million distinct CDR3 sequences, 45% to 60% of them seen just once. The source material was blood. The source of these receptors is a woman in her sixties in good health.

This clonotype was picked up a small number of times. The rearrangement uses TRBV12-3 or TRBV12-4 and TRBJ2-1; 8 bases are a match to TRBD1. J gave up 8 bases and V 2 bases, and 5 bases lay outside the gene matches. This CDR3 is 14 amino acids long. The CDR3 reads CASSLRQGMDEQFF. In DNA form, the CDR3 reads TGTGCCAGCAGTTTAAGACAGGGGATGGATGAGCAGTTCTTC.

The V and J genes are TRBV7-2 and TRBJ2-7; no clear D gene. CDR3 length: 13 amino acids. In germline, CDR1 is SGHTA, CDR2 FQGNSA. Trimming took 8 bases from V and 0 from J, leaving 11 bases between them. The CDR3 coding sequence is TGTGCCAGCCGGCCCAGCGCCTCCTACGAGCAGTACTTC. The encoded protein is CASRPSASYEQYF.

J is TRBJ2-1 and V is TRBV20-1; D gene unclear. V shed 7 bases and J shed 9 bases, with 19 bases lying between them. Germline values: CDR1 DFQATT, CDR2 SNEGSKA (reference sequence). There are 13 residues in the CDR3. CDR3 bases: TGCAGTGTTGACTCCCCCTCGAGAAGTGAGCAGTTCTTC. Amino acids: CSVDSPSRSEQFF.

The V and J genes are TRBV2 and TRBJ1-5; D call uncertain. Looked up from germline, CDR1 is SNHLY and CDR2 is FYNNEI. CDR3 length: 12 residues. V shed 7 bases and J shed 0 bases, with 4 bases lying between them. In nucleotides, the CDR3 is TGTGCCAGCAAGAATAGCAATCAGCCCCAGCATTTT. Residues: CASKNSNQPQHF. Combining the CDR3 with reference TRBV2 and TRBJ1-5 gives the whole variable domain EPEVTQTPSHQVTQMGQEVILRCVPISNHLYFYWYRQILGQKVEFLVSFYNNEISEKSEIFDDQFSVERPDGSNFTLKIRSTKLEDSAMYFCASKNSNQPQHFGDGTRLSIL.

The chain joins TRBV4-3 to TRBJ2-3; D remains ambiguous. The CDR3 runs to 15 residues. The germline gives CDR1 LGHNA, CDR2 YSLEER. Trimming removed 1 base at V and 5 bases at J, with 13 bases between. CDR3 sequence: CASSQVGFDGDTQYF. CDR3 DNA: TGCGCCAGCAGCCAAGTGGGGTTTGATGGAGATACGCAGTATTTT.

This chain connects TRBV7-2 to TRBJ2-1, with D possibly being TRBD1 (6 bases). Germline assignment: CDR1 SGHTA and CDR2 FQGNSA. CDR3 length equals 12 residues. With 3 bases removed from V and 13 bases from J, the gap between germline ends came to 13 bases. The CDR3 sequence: CASSLTGETQFF. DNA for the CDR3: TGTGCCAGCAGCTTGACAGGAGAGACCCAGTTCTTC. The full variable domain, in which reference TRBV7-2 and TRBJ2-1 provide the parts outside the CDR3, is GAGVSQSPSNKVTEKGKDVELRCDPISGHTALYWYRQSLGQGLEFLIYFQGNSAPDKSGLPSDRFSAERTGGSVSTLTIQRTQQEDSAVYLCASSLTGETQFFGPGTRLTVL.

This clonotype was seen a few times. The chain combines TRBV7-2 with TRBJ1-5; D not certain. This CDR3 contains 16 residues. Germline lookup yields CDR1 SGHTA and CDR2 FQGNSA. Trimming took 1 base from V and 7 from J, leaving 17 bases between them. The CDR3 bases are TGTGCCAGCAGCTTAGGCTTCATGGGGAAGGGACAGCCCCAGCATTTT. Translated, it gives CASSLGFMGKGQPQHF.

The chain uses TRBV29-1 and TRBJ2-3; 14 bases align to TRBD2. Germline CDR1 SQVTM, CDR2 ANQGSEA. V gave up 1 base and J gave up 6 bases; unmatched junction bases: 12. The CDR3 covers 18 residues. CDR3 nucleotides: TGCAGCGTTGAAGCCGGCCCGAGACTAGCGGGAGGGTCGGATACGCAGTATTTT. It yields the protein CSVEAGPRLAGGSDTQYF.

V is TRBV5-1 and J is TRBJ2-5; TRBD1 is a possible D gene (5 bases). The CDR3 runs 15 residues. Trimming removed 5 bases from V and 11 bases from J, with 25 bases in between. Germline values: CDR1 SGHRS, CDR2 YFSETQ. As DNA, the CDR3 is TGCGCCAGCAGTGACGCCGACAGATCCTACAATGAGCAGTACTTC. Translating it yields CASSDADRSYNEQYF.

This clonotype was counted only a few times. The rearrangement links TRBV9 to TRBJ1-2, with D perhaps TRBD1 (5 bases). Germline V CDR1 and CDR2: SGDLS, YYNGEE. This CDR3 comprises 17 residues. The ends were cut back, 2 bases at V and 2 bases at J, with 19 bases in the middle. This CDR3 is CASSVDGGGNGNYGYTF. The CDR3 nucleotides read TGTGCCAGCAGCGTCGACGGGGGGGGAAACGGAAACTATGGCTACACCTTC.

The CDR3 loop reads CASTLLSGSYEQYF. The DNA of the CDR3 is TGTGCCAGCACCTTACTTAGCGGGAGCTACGAGCAGTACTTC. The J gene is TRBJ2-7, the V gene TRBV2; TRBD2 aligns across 9 bases. The CDR3 loop spans 14 amino acids. The germline V gene has CDR1 SNHLY and CDR2 FYNNEI. Trimming took 7 bases from V and 3 from J; bases not matched to a gene: 7.

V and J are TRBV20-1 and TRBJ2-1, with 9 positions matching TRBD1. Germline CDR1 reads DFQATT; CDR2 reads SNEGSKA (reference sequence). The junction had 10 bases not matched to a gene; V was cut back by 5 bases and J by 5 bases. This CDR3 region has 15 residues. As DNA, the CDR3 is TGCAGTGCTCAGCCCCGGGACAGGGTAAACAATGAGCAGTTCTTC. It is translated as CSAQPRDRVNNEQFF.

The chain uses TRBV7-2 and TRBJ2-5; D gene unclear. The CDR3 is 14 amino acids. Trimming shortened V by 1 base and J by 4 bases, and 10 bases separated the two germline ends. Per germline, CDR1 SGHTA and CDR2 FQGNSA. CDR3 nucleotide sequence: TGTGCCAGCAGCTTAGGACTTAGTGGAGAGACCCAGTACTTC. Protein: CASSLGLSGETQYF.

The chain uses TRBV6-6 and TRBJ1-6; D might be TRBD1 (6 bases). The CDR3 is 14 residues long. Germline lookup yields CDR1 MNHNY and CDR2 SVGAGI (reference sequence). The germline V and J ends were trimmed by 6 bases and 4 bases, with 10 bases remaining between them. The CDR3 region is CASSRDTYNSPLHF. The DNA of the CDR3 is TGTGCCAGCAGCCGGGACACATATAATTCACCCCTCCACTTT.

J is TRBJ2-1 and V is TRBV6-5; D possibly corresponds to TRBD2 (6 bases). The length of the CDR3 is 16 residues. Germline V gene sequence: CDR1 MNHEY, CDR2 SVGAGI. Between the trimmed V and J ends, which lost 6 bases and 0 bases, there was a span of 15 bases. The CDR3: CASRSEGGISYNEQFF. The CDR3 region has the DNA TGTGCCAGCAGATCCGAGGGCGGGATCTCCTACAATGAGCAGTTCTTC.

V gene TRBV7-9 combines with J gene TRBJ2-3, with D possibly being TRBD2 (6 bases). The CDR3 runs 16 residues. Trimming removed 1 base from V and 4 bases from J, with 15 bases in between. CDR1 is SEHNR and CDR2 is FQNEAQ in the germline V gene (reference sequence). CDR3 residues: CASSLVILGEADTQYF. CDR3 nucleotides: TGTGCCAGCAGCTTAGTAATTCTGGGGGAGGCAGATACGCAGTATTTT. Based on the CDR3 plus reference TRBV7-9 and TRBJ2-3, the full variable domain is DTGVSQNPRHKITKRGQNVTFRCDPISEHNRLYWYRQTLGQGPEFLTYFQNEAQLEKSRLLSDRFSAERPKGSFSTLEIQRTEQGDSAMYLCASSLVILGEADTQYFGPGTRLTVL.

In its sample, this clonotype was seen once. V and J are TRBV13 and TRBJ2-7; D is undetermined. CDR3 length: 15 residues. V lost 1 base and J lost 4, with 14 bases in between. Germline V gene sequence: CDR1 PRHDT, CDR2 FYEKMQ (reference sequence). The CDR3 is CASSLVRFYNYEQYF. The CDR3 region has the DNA TGTGCCAGCAGCTTAGTAAGGTTCTACAATTACGAGCAGTACTTC.

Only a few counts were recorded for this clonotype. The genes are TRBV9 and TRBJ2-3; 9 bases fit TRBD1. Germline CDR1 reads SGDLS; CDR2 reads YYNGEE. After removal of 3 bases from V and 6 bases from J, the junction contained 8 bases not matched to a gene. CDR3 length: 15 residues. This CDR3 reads CASSAPQGARDTQYF. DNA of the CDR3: TGTGCCAGCAGCGCGCCACAGGGGGCGCGGGATACGCAGTATTTT.

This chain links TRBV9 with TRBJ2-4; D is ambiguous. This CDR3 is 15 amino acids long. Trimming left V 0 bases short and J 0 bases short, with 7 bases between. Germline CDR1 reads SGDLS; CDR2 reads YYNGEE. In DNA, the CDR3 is TGTGCCAGCAGCGTAGCCGGGTTAGCCAAAAACATTCAGTACTTC. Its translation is CASSVAGLAKNIQYF.

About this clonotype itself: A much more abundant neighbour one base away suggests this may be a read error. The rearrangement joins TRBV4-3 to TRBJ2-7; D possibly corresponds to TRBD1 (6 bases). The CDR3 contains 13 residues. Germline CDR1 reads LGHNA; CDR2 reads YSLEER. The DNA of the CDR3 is TGCACCAGCAGCCCTGAACAGGGTTACGAGCAGTACTTC. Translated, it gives CTSSPEQGYEQYF.

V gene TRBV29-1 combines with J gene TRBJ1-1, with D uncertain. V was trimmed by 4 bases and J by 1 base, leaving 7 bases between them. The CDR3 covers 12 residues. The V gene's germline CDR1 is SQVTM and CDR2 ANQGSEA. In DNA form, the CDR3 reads TGCAGCGTTGCCCGGACGAACACTGAAGCTTTCTTT. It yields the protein CSVARTNTEAFF.

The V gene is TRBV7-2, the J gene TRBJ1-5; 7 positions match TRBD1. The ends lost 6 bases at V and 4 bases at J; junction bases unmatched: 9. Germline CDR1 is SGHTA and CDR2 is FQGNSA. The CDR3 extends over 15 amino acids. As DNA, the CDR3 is TGTGCCAGCAGACGAGACAGGGAAGGTAATCAGCCCCAGCATTTT. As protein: CASRRDREGNQPQHF.

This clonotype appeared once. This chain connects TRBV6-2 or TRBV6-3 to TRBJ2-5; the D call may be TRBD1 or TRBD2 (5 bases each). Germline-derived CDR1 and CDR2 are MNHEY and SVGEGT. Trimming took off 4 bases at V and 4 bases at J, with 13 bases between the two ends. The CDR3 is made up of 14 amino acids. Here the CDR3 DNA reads TGTGCCAGCAGTTTTGCGGACACTAGAGAGACCCAGTACTTC. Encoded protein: CASSFADTRETQYF.

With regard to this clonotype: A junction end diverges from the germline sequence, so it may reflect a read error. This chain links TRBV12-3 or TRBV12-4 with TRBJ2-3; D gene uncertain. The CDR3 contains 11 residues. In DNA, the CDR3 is TGTGCCAGCAGCACCTTAGATATGCAGTATTTT. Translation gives CASSTLDMQYF.

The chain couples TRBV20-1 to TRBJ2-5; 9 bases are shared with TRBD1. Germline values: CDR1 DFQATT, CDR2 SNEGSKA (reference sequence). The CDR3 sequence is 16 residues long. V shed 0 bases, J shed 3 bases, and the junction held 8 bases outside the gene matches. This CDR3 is CSARDRSGDREETQYF. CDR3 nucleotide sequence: TGCAGTGCTAGAGATCGCTCTGGGGACAGGGAAGAGACCCAGTACTTC.